This TCR beta chain appears in the sequencing data of a study of cytomegalovirus exposure and HLA in healthy donors. Study observations and caveats: In an earlier analysis, productive rearrangement rates for most beta V segments clustered near 87% or 30%. There were several of the most significant clusters that appeared linked to common viral pathogens in a later analysis.

Though probably carrying unrecorded immune exposures, donors were nominally healthy at sampling. Concerning this clone itself: Its antigen remains unknown. Other DNA sequences in the same sample also yield this CDR3.

Primers included in the PCR were 60 Vbeta and 13 Jbeta primers. TCRdb's table, derived via immunoSEQ multiplex PCR, lists solely in-frame clones and lacks some. The table has some 190,000 clones, roughly 85% seen once. The germline V gene has CDR1 KGHSH and CDR2 LQKENI. The CDR3 length is 13 residues. J gave up 3 bases and V 5 bases, and 3 bases lay outside the gene matches. The TCR comes from a boy between 2 and 10 years old in good health and CMV-seronegative. Sequencing input: PBMCs. The chain combines TRBV18 with TRBJ1-2, with 7 bases aligning to TRBD1. The CDR3 spells CASSRQGDYGYTF. CDR3 coding DNA: TGTGCCAGCTCAAGACAGGGCGACTATGGCTACACCTTC. Together with reference TRBV18 and TRBJ1-2, the CDR3 gives the full variable domain: NAGVMQNPRHLVRRRGQEARLRCSPMKGHSHVYWYRQLPEEGLKFMVYLQKENIIDESGMPKERFSAEFPKEGPSILRIQQVVRGDSAAYFCASSRQGDYGYTFGSGTRLTVV.